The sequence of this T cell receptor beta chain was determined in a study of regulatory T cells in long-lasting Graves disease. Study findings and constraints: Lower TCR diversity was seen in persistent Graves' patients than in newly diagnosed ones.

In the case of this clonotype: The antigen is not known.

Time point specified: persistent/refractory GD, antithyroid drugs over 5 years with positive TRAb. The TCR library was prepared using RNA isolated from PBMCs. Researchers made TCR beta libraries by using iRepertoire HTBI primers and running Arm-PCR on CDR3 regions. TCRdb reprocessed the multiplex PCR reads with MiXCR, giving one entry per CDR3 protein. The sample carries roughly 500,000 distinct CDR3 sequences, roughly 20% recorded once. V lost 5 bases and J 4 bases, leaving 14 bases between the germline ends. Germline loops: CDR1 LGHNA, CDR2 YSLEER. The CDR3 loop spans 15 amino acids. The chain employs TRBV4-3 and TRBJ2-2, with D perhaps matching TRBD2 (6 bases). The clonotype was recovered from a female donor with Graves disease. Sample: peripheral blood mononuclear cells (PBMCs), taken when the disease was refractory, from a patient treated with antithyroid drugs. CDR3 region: CASSADGSSTGELFF. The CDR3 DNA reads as TGCGCCAGCAGCGCTGACGGGAGTTCCACCGGGGAGCTGTTTTTT.